One sample yielded the 9 T cell receptor beta chains listed below, sequenced in a study of T cell responses to AZD1222 COVID-19 vaccine. Clones were read by immunoSEQ multiplex PCR, and TCRdb kept only the in-frame ones, dropping some. The sample lists 100,000 to 150,000 clones, around 84% occurring once. The input for sequencing was peripheral blood, taken 28 days after the second AZD1222 dose. The source is an adult who received the AZD1222 COVID-19 vaccine.

This clone was counted only a few times. The V gene is TRBV4-1, the J gene TRBJ2-2; D might be TRBD1 (6 bases). Per the germline V gene, CDR1 is MGHRA and CDR2 is YSYEKL. The CDR3 runs 17 residues. V dropped 0 bases and J dropped 0 bases, with 11 bases sitting between them. The CDR3 here is CASSQDPDRSNTGELFF. The CDR3 region has the DNA TGCGCCAGCAGCCAAGATCCGGACAGATCGAACACCGGGGAGCTGTTTTTT.

The V gene is TRBV30, the J gene TRBJ1-1, with D possibly being TRBD1 (6 bases). The CDR3 loop spans 13 amino acids. Deletions cut 1 base from V and 5 bases from J, with 11 bases between. Per the germline V gene, CDR1 is GTSNPN and CDR2 is SVGIG (reference sequence). The CDR3 is CAWSAGVRTEAFF. The CDR3, as DNA: TGTGCCTGGAGTGCAGGGGTACGAACTGAAGCTTTCTTT. Drawing the rest from reference TRBV30 and TRBJ1-1, the complete variable domain is SQTIHQWPATLVQPVGSPLSLECTVEGTSNPNLYWYRQAAGRGLQLLFYSVGIGQISSEVPQNLSASRPQDRQFILSSKKLLLSDSGFYLCAWSAGVRTEAFFGQGTRLTVV.

The chain carries TRBV7-8 and TRBJ2-3, with a tentative D call TRBD1 (5 bases). Germline V lookup: CDR1 SGHVS, CDR2 FQNEAQ. With 5 bases removed from V and 5 bases from J, the gap between germline ends came to 14 bases. The CDR3 spans 14 residues. CDR3 region: CASSARVGQDTQYF. DNA for the CDR3: TGTGCCAGCAGCGCCAGGGTTGGGCAAGATACGCAGTATTTT.

The V gene is TRBV30, the J gene TRBJ2-7; weak D call: TRBD2 (7 bases). CDR1 is GTSNPN and CDR2 is SVGIG in the germline V gene (reference sequence). The V and J ends lost 0 bases and 5 bases respectively, with 20 bases between them. The CDR3 is 16 residues long. The CDR3 is CAWSVTTGGAYHEQYF. In nucleotides, the CDR3 is TGTGCCTGGAGTGTAACGACTGGGGGGGCCTACCACGAGCAGTACTTC.

Concerning this clone itself: Different DNA sequences within this sample yield the same CDR3. This rearrangement joins TRBV18 to TRBJ1-5; 11 nucleotides align to TRBD1. This CDR3 comprises 14 residues. The junction had 0 bases not matched to a gene; V was cut back by 3 bases and J by 5 bases. CDR1 is KGHSH, CDR2 LQKENI, per germline. Here the CDR3 DNA reads TGTGCCAGCTCACCGGGACAGGGGGATCAGCCCCAGCATTTT. Its protein product is CASSPGQGDQPQHF.

The chain employs TRBV18 and TRBJ1-2, with 9 bases that match TRBD1. Germline V lookup: CDR1 KGHSH, CDR2 LQKENI. The V and J ends lost 5 bases and 4 bases, in that order; junction bases with no gene match: 8. The CDR3 spans 15 residues. DNA for the CDR3: TGTGCCAGCTCAGCCGGACAGGGGTTAAGCTATGGCTACACCTTC. Protein: CASSAGQGLSYGYTF.

This chain joins TRBV5-1 and TRBJ1-6, with TRBD1 as a possible D gene (5 bases). The V and J ends lost 2 bases and 3 bases respectively, with 6 bases between them. The CDR3 runs to 14 residues. Per germline, CDR1 SGHRS and CDR2 YFSETQ. CDR3 sequence (DNA): TGCGCCAGCAGCTTAGGGGTCTATAATTCACCCCTCCACTTT. It encodes CASSLGVYNSPLHF.

The CDR3 DNA sequence: TGTGCCAGTAGCGGGCAGGGCGATGAGCAGTTCTTC. It specifies CASSGQGDEQFF. The chain combines TRBV6-5 with TRBJ2-1; 7 nucleotides match TRBD2. This CDR3 is 12 amino acids long. Trimming took 9 bases from V and 8 from J; bases not matched to a gene: 7. The germline V gene encodes CDR1 MNHEY and CDR2 SVGAGI.

The chain links TRBV6-5 to TRBJ2-7; D is undetermined. There are 14 residues in the CDR3. CDR1 is MNHEY, CDR2 SVGAGI, per germline. The V end lost 6 bases, the J end lost 5 bases, and 17 bases lay between the germline ends. The CDR3 DNA reads TGTGCCAGCAGCCCCAGTAGGGTGCAGGACGAGCAGTACTTC. Translating gives CASSPSRVQDEQYF.